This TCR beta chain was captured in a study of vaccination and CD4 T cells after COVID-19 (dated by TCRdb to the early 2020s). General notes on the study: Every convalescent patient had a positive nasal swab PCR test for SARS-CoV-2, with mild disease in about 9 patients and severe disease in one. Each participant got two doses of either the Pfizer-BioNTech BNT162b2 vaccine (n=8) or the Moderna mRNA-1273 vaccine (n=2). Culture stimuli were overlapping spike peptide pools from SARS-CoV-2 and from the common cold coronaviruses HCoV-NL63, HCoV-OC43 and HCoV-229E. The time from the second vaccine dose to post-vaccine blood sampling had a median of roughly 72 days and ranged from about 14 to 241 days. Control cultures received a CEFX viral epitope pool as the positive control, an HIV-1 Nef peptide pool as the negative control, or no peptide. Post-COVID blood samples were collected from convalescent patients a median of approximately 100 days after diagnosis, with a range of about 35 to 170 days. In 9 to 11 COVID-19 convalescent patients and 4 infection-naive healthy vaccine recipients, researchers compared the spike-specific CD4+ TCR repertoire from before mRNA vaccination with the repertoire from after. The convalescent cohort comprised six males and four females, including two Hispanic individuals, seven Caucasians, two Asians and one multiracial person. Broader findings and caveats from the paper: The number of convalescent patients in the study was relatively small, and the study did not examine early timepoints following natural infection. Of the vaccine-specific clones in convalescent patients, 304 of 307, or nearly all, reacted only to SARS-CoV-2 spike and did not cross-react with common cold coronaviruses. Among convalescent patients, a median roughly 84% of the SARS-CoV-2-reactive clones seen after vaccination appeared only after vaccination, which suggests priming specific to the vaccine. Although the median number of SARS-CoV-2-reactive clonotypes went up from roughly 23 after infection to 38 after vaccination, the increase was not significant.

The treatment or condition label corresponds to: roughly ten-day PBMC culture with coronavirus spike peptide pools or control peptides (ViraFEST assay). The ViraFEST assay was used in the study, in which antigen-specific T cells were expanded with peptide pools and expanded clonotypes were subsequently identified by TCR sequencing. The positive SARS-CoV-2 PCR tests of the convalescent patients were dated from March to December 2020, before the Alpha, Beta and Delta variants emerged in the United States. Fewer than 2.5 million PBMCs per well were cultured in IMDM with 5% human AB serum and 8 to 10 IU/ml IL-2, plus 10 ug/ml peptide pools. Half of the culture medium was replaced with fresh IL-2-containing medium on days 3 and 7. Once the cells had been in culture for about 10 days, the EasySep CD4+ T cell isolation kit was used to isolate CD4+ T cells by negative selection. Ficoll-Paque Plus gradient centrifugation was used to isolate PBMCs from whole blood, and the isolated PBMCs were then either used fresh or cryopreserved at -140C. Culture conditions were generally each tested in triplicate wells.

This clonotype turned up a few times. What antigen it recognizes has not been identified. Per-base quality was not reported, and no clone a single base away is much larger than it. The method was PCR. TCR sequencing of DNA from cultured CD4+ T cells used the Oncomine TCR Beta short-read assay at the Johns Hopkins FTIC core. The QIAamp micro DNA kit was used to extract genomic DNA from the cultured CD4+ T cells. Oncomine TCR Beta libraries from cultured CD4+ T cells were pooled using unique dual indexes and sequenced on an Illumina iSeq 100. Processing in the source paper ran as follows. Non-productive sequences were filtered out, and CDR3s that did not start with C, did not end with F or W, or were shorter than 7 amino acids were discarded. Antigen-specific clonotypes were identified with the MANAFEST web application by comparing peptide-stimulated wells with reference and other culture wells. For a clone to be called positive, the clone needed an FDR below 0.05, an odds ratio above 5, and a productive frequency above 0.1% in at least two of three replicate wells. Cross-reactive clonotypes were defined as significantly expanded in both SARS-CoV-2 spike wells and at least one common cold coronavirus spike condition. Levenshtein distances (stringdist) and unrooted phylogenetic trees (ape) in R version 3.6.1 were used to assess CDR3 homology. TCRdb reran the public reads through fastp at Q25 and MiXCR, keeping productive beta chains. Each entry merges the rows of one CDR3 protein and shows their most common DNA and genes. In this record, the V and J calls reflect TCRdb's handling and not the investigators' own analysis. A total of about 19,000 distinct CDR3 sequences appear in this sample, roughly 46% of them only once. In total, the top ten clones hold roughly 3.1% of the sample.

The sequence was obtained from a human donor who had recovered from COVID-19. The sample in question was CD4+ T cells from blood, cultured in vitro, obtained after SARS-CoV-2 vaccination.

The CDR3 protein sequence reads: CSAQRGRENEQFF. Here is the DNA: TGCAGTGCCCAGAGGGGCAGGGAAAATGAGCAGTTCTTC. The rearranged chain carries TRBV20-1 and TRBJ2-1; the D gene could be TRBD1 or TRBD2, each one agreeing over 5 bases. In the germline V gene (reference sequence), CDR1 corresponds to DFQATT and CDR2 to SNEGSKA. V lost 6 bases and J lost 7 bases; the stretch between them is 16 bases long. Including the terminal cysteine and phenylalanine, the CDR3 comprises 13 residues. Left in the record is the CDR3 DNA by itself, 39 bases read in frame from the first base.